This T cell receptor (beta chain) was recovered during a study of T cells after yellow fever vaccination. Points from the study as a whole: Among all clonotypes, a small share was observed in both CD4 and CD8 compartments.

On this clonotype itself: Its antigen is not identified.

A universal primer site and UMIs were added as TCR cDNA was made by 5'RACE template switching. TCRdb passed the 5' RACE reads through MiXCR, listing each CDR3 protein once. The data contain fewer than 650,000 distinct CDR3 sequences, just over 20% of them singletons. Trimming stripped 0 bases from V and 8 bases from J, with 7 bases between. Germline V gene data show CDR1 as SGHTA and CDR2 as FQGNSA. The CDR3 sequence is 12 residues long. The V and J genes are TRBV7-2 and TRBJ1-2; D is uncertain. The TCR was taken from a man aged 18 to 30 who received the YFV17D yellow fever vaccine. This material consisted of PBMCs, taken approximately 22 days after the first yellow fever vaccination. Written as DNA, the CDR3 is TGTGCCAGCAGCTTAGCGTGGGAGGGCTACACCTTC. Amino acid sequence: CASSLAWEGYTF.